The clone carrying this T cell receptor beta chain was detected ten times or more. This sample stems from a study of T cells in Graves' hyperthyroidism and ophthalmopathy. The investigators amplified TCR beta CDR3 regions from RNA transcripts. Researchers ran a first-round RT-PCR on the TCR CDR3 using the HTBI primer set. TCRdb redid the calling of the multiplex PCR reads with MiXCR, one entry per CDR3 protein. The sample has 300,000 to 500,000 distinct CDR3 sequences, over 12% seen once. Disease lasting under 3 months, a NOSPECS grade of at least 4, and a Clinical Activity Score of at least 3 were features of the ophthalmopathy patients. PBMCs were derived from roughly 9.6 ml fresh peripheral blood. Germline lookup yields CDR1 MNHEY and CDR2 SMNVEV (reference sequence). This CDR3 has 17 residues. The J segment lost 0 bases and the V segment lost 2 bases, leaving 5 bases of the junction unmatched.

The sequence derives from a man between 50 and 59 years old with Graves' ophthalmopathy. Sequencing input: blood. This chain links TRBV27 with TRBJ2-7, with 12 bases lining up with TRBD2. CDR3 nucleotide sequence: TGTGCCAGCAGTTTAGTACTAGCGGGGGGAAGCTCCTACGAGCAGTACTTC. Its protein product is CASSLVLAGGSSYEQYF.